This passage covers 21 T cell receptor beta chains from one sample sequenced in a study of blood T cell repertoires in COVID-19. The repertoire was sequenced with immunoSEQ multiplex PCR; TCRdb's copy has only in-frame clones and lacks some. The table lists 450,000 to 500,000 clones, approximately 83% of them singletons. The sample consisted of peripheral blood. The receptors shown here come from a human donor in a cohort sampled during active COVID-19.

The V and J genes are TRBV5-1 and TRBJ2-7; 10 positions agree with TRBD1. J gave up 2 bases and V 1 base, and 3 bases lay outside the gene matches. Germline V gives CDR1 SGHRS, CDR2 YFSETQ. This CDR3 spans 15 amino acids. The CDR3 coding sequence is TGCGCCAGCAGCTTGTTAGGGACAGGGGCCTACGAGCAGTACTTC. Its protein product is CASSLLGTGAYEQYF. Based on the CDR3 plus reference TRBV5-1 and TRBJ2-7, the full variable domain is KAGVTQTPRYLIKTRGQQVTLSCSPISGHRSVSWYQQTPGQGLQFLFEYFSETQRNKGNFPGRFSGRQFSNSRSEMNVSTLELGDSALYLCASSLLGTGAYEQYFGPGTRLTVT.

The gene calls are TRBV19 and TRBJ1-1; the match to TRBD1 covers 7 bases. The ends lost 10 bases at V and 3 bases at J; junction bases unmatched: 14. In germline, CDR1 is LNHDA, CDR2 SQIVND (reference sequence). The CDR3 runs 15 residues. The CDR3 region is CATETRQGWDTEAFF. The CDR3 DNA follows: TGTGCCACCGAAACCCGACAGGGATGGGACACTGAAGCTTTCTTT.

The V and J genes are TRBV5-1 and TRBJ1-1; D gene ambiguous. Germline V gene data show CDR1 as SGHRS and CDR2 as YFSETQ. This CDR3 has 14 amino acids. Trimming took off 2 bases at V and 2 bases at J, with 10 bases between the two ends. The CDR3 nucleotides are TGCGCCAGCAGCTTCGAGGTTGGCAACACTGAAGCTTTCTTT. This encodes CASSFEVGNTEAFF. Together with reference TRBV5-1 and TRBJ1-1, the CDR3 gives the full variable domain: KAGVTQTPRYLIKTRGQQVTLSCSPISGHRSVSWYQQTPGQGLQFLFEYFSETQRNKGNFPGRFSGRQFSNSRSEMNVSTLELGDSALYLCASSFEVGNTEAFFGQGTRLTVV.

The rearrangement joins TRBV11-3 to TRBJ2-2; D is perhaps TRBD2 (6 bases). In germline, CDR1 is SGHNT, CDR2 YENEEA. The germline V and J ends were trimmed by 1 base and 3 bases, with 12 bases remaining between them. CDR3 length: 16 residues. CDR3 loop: CASSLGVRRDTGELFF. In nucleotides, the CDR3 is TGTGCCAGCAGCTTAGGAGTCCGGAGGGACACCGGGGAGCTGTTTTTT. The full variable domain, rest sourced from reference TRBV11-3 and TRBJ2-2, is EAGVVQSPRYKIIEKKQPVAFWCNPISGHNTLYWYLQNLGQGPELLIRYENEEAVDDSQLPKDRFSAERLKGVDSTLKIQPAELGDSAVYLCASSLGVRRDTGELFFGEGSRLTVL.

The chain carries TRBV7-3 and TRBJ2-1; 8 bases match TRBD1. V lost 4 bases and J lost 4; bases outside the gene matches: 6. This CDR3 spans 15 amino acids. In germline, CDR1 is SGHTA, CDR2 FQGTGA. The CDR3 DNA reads TGTGCCAGCAGCTCAACGGGACAGGAGTACAATGAGCAGTTCTTC. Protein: CASSSTGQEYNEQFF.

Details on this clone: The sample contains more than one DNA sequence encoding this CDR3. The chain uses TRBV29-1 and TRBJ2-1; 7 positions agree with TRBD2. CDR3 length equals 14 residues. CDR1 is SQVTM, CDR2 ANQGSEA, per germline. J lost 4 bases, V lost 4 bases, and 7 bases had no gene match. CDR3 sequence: CSVAPSGRYNEQFF. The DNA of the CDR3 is TGCAGCGTTGCCCCTAGCGGAAGATACAATGAGCAGTTCTTC.

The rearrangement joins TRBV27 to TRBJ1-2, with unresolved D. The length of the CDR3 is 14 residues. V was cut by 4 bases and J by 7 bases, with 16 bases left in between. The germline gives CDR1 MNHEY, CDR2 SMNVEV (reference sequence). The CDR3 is CASSSGFRRAGYTF. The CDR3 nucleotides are TGTGCCAGCAGTTCCGGGTTTCGGAGGGCTGGCTACACCTTC.

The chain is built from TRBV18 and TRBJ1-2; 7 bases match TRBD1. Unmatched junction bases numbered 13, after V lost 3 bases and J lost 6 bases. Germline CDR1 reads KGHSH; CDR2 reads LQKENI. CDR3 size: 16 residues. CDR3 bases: TGTGCCAGCTCACCGTCTTTTAGACAGGGTCAGGATGGCTACACCTTC. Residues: CASSPSFRQGQDGYTF.

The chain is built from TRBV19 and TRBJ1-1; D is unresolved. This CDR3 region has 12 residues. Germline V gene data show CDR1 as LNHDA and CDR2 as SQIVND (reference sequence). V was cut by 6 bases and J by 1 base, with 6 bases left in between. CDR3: CASRWANTEAFF. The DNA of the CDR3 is TGTGCCAGTAGGTGGGCGAACACTGAAGCTTTCTTT.

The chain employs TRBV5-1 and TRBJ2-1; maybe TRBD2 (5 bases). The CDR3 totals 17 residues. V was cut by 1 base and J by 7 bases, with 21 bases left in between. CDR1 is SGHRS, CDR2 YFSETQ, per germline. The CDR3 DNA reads TGCGCCAGCAGCTTGTCAGGCAGGATGGAGGACCTTAATGAGCAGTTCTTC. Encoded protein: CASSLSGRMEDLNEQFF.

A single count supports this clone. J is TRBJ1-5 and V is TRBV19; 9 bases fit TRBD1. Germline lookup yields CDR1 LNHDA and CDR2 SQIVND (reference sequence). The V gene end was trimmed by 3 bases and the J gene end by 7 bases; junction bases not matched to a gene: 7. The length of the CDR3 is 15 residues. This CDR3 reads CASSIGGQGQQPQHF. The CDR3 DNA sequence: TGTGCCAGTAGTATTGGGGGACAGGGCCAACAGCCCCAGCATTTT.

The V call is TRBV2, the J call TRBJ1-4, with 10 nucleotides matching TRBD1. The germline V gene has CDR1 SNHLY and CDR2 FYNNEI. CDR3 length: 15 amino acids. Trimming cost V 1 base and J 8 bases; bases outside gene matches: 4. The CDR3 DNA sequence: TGTGCCAGCAGTGAAGGGGGACAGGGGTTCGAAAAACTGTTTTTT. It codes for CASSEGGQGFEKLFF.

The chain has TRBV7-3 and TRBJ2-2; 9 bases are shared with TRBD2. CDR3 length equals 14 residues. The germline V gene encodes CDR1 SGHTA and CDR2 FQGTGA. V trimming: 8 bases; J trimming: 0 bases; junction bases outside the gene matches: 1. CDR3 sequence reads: CASSSGTNTGELFF. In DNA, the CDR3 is TGTGCCAGCTCTAGCGGGACGAACACCGGGGAGCTGTTTTTT.

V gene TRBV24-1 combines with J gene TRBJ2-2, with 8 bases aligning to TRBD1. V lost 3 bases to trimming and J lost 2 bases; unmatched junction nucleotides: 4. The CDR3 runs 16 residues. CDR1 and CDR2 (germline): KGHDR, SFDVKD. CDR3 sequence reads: CATSDATGVNTGELFF. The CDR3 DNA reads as TGTGCCACCAGTGATGCGACAGGGGTAAACACCGGGGAGCTGTTTTTT.

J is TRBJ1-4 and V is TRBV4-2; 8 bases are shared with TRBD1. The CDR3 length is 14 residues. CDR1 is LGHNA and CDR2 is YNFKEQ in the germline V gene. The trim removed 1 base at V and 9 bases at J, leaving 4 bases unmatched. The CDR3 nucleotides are TGTGCCAGCAGCCAAGCCGGGACAGGAAAAAAACTGTTTTTT. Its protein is CASSQAGTGKKLFF.

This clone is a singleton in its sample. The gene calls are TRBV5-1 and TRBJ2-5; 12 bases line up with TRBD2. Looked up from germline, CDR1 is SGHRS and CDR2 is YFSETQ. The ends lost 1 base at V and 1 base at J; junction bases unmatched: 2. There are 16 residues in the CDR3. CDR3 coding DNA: TGCGCCAGCAGCTTGCTAGCGGGGGGGGTCCAAGAGACCCAGTACTTC. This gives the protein CASSLLAGGVQETQYF.

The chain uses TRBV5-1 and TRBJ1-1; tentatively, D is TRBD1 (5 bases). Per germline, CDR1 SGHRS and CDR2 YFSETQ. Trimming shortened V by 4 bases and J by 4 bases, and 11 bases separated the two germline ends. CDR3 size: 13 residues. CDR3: CASSPLGGTEAFF. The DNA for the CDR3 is TGCGCCAGCAGCCCATTGGGGGGCACTGAAGCTTTCTTT.

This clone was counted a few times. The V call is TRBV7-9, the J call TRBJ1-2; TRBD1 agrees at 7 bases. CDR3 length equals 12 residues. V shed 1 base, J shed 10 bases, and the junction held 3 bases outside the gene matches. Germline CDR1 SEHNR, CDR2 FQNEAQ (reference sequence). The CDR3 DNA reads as TGTGCCAGCAGCTTAGACAGGGGAACCTACACCTTC. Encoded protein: CASSLDRGTYTF.

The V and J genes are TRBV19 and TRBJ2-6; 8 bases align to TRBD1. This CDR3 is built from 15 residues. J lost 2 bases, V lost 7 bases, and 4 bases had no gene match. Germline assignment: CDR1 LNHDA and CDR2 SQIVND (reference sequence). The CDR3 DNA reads TGTGCCAGTACCTTGACAGGGGCTGGGGCCAACGTCCTGACTTTC. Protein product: CASTLTGAGANVLTF.

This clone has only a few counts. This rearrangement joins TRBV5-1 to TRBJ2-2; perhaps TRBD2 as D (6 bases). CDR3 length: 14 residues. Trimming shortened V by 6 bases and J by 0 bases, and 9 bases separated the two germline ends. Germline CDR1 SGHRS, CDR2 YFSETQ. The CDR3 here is CASKEGPNTGELFF. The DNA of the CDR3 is TGCGCCAGCAAGGAGGGTCCGAACACCGGGGAGCTGTTTTTT.

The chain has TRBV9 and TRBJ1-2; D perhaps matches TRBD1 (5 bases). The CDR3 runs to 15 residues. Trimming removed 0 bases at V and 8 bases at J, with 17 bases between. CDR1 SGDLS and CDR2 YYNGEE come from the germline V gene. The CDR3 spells CASSVEGALWRGYTF. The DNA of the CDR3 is TGTGCCAGCAGCGTAGAAGGGGCCCTCTGGCGGGGCTACACCTTC.